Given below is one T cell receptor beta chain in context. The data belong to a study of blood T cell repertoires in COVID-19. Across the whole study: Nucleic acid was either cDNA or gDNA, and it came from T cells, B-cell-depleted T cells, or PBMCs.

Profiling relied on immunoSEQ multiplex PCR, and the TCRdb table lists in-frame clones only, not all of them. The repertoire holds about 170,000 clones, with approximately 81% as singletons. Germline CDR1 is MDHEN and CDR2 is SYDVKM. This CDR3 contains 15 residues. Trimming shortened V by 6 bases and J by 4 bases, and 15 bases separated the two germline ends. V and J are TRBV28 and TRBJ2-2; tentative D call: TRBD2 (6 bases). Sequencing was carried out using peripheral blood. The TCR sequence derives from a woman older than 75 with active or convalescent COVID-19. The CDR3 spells CASSRWGGGTGELFF. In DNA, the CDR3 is TGTGCCAGCAGCCGCTGGGGAGGAGGCACCGGGGAGCTGTTTTTT. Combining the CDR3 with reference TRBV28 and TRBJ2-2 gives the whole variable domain DVKVTQSSRYLVKRTGEKVFLECVQDMDHENMFWYRQDPGLGLRLIYFSYDVKMKEKGDIPEGYSVSREKKERFSLILESASTNQTSMYLCASSRWGGGTGELFFGEGSRLTVL.